This T cell receptor (beta chain) was captured by sequencing in a study of regulatory T cells in long-lasting Graves disease (dated by TCRdb to about 2021). Regarding the research as a whole: Antithyroid drugs had been taken for less than 3 months by newly diagnosed Graves' disease patients. A total of around 35 samples underwent TCR sequencing: about 13 from persistent and roughly 20 from newly diagnosed Graves' disease patients. The study was conducted in China and was registered as a clinical trial. This study used TCR sequencing and RNA sequencing of peripheral blood to compare persistent Graves' disease patients against newly diagnosed Graves' disease patients.

This clonotype was observed at least ten times. This receptor's antigen is unknown. No clone much larger than this one lies a single base away; base qualities are absent. The paper as a whole reports these results and caveats: Only peripheral blood was studied, because thyroid tissue, the primary lesion, was inaccessible. Compared with newly diagnosed patients, persistent Graves' disease patients had lower TCR Shannon entropy and fewer highly expanded clones, which suggests clonal expansion. As a limitation, the authors acknowledged that the small sample size may reduce accuracy. Preferential use of TRBV28, TRBJ1-2 and TRBJ2-5 was observed in persistent disease, whereas TRBV20-1 and TRBJ2-1 were favored in newly diagnosed disease. Persistent patients shared more public clonotypes among themselves (roughly 2,700) than newly diagnosed patients did (over 900). Sequencing and analysis were restricted to the TCR beta chain.

The library was obtained by multiplex PCR. Instrument used: Illumina HiSeq 4000. TCR beta libraries were built with iRepertoire HTBI primers and Arm-PCR amplification of CDR3 regions. PCR products were gel purified before sequencing. From the authors' description of their analysis: Across samples, 60 to 75 TRBV and 15 or so TRBJ segments were identified and used for gene usage analysis of CDR3 amino acid clonotypes. COPE and FqMerger were used to merge filtered high-quality paired reads into contigs. Contigs were aligned with BLAST to IMGT TRBV, TRBD and TRBJ reference genes, and CDR3 was defined per IMGT. Any clonotype with a frequency above 0.1% was counted as a highly expanded clone. Shannon entropy was used to measure repertoire diversity, and the Gini coefficient was used to measure V-J evenness. A clonotype was considered public if more than one individual shared it. In-frame beta chains were kept once TCRdb had trimmed the public reads at Q25 with fastp and called clones with MiXCR. Records with the same CDR3 protein are collapsed into one entry carrying the most frequent genes and DNA. TCRdb, not the original authors, processed these V and J calls. This sample lists 350,000 to 550,000 distinct CDR3 sequences; 14% were detected once. The ten top clones hold roughly 15% of the sample.

This specimen's time point label, per the study, means: newly diagnosed GD, antithyroid drugs for less than 3 months. RNA was extracted from PBMCs in TRIzol for both TCR sequencing and RNA sequencing. Graves' disease was diagnosed according to American Thyroid Association guidelines. Patients were recruited from an endocrinology department in Xi'an, China. Each patient gave roughly 10 milliliters of peripheral blood, collected in an EDTA anticoagulant tube. PBMCs were isolated by Ficoll Paque Plus density gradient separation without further T cell sorting. RNA quality was checked with an Agilent 2100 Bioanalyzer and agarose gel, and concentration with a NanoDrop 2000. The germline V gene (reference sequence) specifies DFQATT as CDR1 and SNEGSKA as CDR2. The germline V end is reduced by 6 bases and the J end by 3 bases; junction bases left unmatched: 3. Reading from cysteine to phenylalanine, the CDR3 counts 12 amino acids. Only CDR3 DNA remains: 36 bases, in frame from the first base.

This sample also belongs to another study, concerning T cells in Graves' hyperthyroidism and ophthalmopathy. The second study, in turn, reports: A patient counted as having stable Graves' hyperthyroidism if no progression to ophthalmopathy occurred over 18 months of follow-up. Hyperthyroidism patients were newly diagnosed, with disease duration under 2 months, and aged 18 to 65 years. The study excluded patients with uncontrolled infections, other autoimmune diseases, pregnancy or lactation. Diagnoses relied on clinical symptoms, serum thyroxine and TRAb, thyroid ultrasound and orbital computed tomography. For the first round of RT-PCR on the TCR CDR3, the HTBI primer set was used together with the Qiagen OneStep RT-PCR kit. Most expanded thyroid clonotypes (frequency above 0.001) were also detected in blood, a finding suggesting that blood repertoires may reflect thyroid immune responses. A 13 V-J signature model separated ophthalmopathy from stable hyperthyroidism, with nearly 90% sensitivity and just under 84% specificity in cross-validation and 80%/75% in testing. In validation, the model predicted progression to ophthalmopathy a median of roughly 6.1 months before onset, with 65% to 71% sensitivity and around 76% specificity. TCR V-J signatures able to tell the groups apart were searched for in a discovery cohort of about a hundred patients, of whom over 40 had Graves' ophthalmopathy and roughly 58 had stable Graves' hyperthyroidism. Prospective prediction of ophthalmopathy was tested in an independent validation cohort of approximately 19 hyperthyroidism patients and 17 patients who later progressed to ophthalmopathy. The approximately 100 discovery patients were divided at random into training and test sets in a 7:3 ratio. Thyroid tissue and blood T-cell repertoires from roughly six Graves' hyperthyroidism patients were also compared in the study. After blood sampling, hyperthyroidism patients were treated with methimazole at a starting dose of 30 mg daily, and ophthalmopathy patients were treated with high-dose intravenous methylprednisolone. Libraries were constructed in a second round of multiplex PCR, after which size selection and purification were performed. Libraries were sequenced paired-end with 100 bp reads on an Illumina HiSeq2000. SOAPnuke was used to process the raw data, throwing out any read that contained adapters or uncalled bases, had a mean Phred below 15, or lacked an exact constant-primer or identifier match. High-quality paired reads were merged using COPE v1.2.5, and each unique nucleotide sequence was defined as a clonotype. Clonotypes were aligned to IMGT TRBV, TRBD and TRBJ reference segments using MiTCR v1.1. The analysis included only V-J combinations with a frequency above 0.0001, which together covered 99.2% of the repertoires. The TCS score was defined as F50 (clonal expansion) divided by E x V (chaos), with BLOSUM62-based TCRdist calculated between CDR3 peptides within each V-J. Welch's t-statistics and random forest reduced approximately 520 V-J features to roughly 13, which were used in a naive Bayes classifier (R e1071). No statistical method was used to set the sample size in advance, and investigators knew the group allocation. The paper describes TCR Vbeta CDR3 sequencing of 120 to 150 peripheral blood samples, made up of under 50 ophthalmopathy patients, over 70 hyperthyroidism patients and 17 progressor patients.

This sample comprised peripheral blood mononuclear cells (PBMCs), obtained at new diagnosis, from a patient treated with antithyroid drugs. Here the chain combines TRBV20-1 and TRBJ1-1, and 8 junctional nucleotides match TRBD1. This receptor was taken from a woman in her 50s with Graves disease. Donor details come from another sample of the same person, matched by shared clones. This receptor carries the CDR3 CSARQGHTEAFF. The sequenced DNA: TGCAGTGCCCGACAGGGGCACACTGAAGCTTTCTTT.